The present entry profiles one T cell receptor (beta chain) with its context. Its specificity is unknown. PCR was performed using 60 Vbeta and 13 Jbeta primers. Data came from immunoSEQ multiplex PCR; TCRdb stores just in-frame clones and leaves some out. The sample lists 80,000 or so clones, 70% to 85% seen once, with 2.5% to 3.5% in the top ten. This entry is derived from a study of cytomegalovirus exposure and HLA in healthy donors. Study results and limitations: Analysis was carried out at a later point, and it linked a missense DCLRE1C variant to TCR beta V- and J-gene trimming. In vitro checks showed that a few CMV-associated chains really do target CMV antigens. A classifier reportedly called cytomegalovirus status with high sensitivity and specificity.

Sample: PBMCs. The receptor comes from a man aged 45 to 65 in good health and CMV-seropositive.

The CDR3 coding sequence is TGTGCCAGCTCACCCAGGACTAGCGGGATGAGCTCCTACGAGCAGTACTTC. Translation: CASSPRTSGMSSYEQYF. The rearrangement links TRBV18 to TRBJ2-7, with 12 bases lining up with TRBD2. The germline V gene has CDR1 KGHSH and CDR2 LQKENI. The junction had 6 bases not matched to a gene; V was cut back by 3 bases and J by 0 bases. The CDR3 contains 17 residues.